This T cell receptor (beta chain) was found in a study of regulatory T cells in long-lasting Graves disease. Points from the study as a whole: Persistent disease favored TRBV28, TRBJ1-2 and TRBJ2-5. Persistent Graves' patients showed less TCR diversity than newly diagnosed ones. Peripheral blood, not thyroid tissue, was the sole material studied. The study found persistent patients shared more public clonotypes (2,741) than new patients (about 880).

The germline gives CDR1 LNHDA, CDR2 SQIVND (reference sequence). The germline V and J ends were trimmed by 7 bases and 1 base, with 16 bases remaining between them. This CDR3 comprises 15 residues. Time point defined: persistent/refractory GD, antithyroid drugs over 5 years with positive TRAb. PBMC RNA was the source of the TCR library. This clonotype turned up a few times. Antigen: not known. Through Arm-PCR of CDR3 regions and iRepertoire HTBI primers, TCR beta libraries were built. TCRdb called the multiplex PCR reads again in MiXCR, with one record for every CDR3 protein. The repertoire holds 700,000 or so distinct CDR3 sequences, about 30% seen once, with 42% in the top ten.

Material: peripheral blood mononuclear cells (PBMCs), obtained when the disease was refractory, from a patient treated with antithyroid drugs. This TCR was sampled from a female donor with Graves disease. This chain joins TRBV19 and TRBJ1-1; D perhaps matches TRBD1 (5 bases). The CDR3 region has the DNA TGTGCCAGTAAAGATTCGAGGCAGGGGAACACTGAAGCTTTCTTT. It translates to CASKDSRQGNTEAFF.